This passage covers 3 T cell receptor beta chains from one sample sequenced in a study of OX40 agonist ivuxolimab in advanced cancers. Libraries were prepared by immunoSEQ multiplex PCR; TCRdb keeps only in-frame clonotypes and omits some of them. The repertoire holds tens of thousands of clones, with 84% as singletons. The source material was CD4+ or CD8+ T cells sorted from blood, sampled in a trial of the OX40 agonist ivuxolimab. The receptor set was obtained from an adult with an advanced solid tumor such as melanoma, head and neck, liver or kidney cancer.

The chain joins TRBV7-8 to TRBJ1-4; 7 bases line up with TRBD1. CDR3 size: 15 residues. Germline CDR1 reads SGHVS; CDR2 reads FQNEAQ. With V trimmed by 6 bases and J by 7 bases, 11 bases remained unmatched. This CDR3 is CASRLTGAGGEKLFF. CDR3 nucleotides: TGTGCCAGCAGACTCACAGGGGCCGGAGGTGAAAAACTGTTTTTT.

The genes are TRBV7-2 and TRBJ1-2; 7 nucleotides agree with TRBD1. The CDR3 length is 14 residues. With 5 bases clipped from V and 3 bases from J, the junction kept 6 bases outside the gene matches. The germline V gene has CDR1 SGHTA and CDR2 FQGNSA. CDR3 in amino acids: CASSPHRGDYGYTF. The CDR3 coding sequence is TGTGCCAGCAGCCCACACAGGGGAGACTATGGCTACACCTTC.

V gene TRBV7-2 combines with J gene TRBJ2-3; 14 bases map to TRBD2. CDR3 length: 17 amino acids. Germline assignment: CDR1 SGHTA and CDR2 FQGNSA. After removal of 1 base from V and 0 bases from J, the junction contained 0 bases not matched to a gene. In nucleotides, the CDR3 is TGTGCCAGCAGCTTAGGACTAGCGGGGGGGAGCACAGATACGCAGTATTTT. Translating gives CASSLGLAGGSTDTQYF.